These 17 T cell receptor beta chains originate from one sample sequenced in a study of somatic mutations in cytotoxic T cells in rheumatoid arthritis. Profiled with immunoSEQ multiplex PCR; TCRdb holds only in-frame clones, not every one. The sample lists over 10,000 clones; approximately 80% were seen once. The sample comprised CD8+ T cells sorted from blood. These receptors all come from a man in his fifties in good health.

The chain employs TRBV5-5 and TRBJ2-3; 13 bases line up with TRBD2. Trimming at V came to 2 bases and at J to 2 bases, leaving 5 bases not matched to a gene. Germline CDR1 and CDR2: SGHKS and YYEKEE (reference sequence). The CDR3 totals 17 residues. The CDR3 DNA reads TGTGCCAGCAGCTTCATGGGACTAGCGGGAATCACAGATACGCAGTATTTT. Translation gives CASSFMGLAGITDTQYF.

The table lists this clone with a few counts. V is TRBV6-5 and J is TRBJ1-1, with D tentatively TRBD1 (5 bases). From germline, CDR1 is MNHEY and CDR2 SVGAGI. The ends were cut back, 5 bases at V and 7 bases at J, with 14 bases in the middle. The CDR3 length is 13 residues. CDR3: CASSRSRAGEAFF. CDR3 sequence (DNA): TGTGCCAGCAGTCGCTCCAGGGCGGGTGAAGCTTTCTTT.

DNA of the CDR3: TGTGCCAGCAGCTCAACAGGGGGCGCTTACTATGGCTACACCTTC. As protein: CASSSTGGAYYGYTF. The chain carries TRBV7-9 and TRBJ1-2; 9 positions agree with TRBD1. After removal of 4 bases from V and 3 bases from J, the junction contained 6 bases not matched to a gene. Germline V gives CDR1 SEHNR, CDR2 FQNEAQ (reference sequence). The CDR3 totals 15 residues.

This chain connects TRBV6-6 to TRBJ1-2, with D possibly being TRBD1 (5 bases). CDR1 MNHNY and CDR2 SVGAGI come from the germline V gene (reference sequence). V was trimmed by 7 bases and J by 4 bases, leaving 16 bases between them. The length of the CDR3 is 14 residues. The CDR3 region has the DNA TGTGCCAGCACCCCAGGGACGCCCTCCTATGGCTACACCTTC. Its protein product is CASTPGTPSYGYTF.

This CDR3 reads CASSSRGTEAFF. The CDR3 DNA reads as TGTGCCAGCAGTTCCAGGGGCACTGAAGCTTTCTTT. The chain links TRBV5-4 to TRBJ1-1; D is perhaps TRBD1 (6 bases). With 5 bases removed from V and 4 bases from J, the gap between germline ends came to 9 bases. CDR1 and CDR2 (germline): SGHNT, YYREEE (reference sequence). This CDR3 has 12 amino acids.

This clone was picked up a small number of times. The chain recombines TRBV15 with TRBJ1-6; D is unresolved. The V gene's germline CDR1 is LNHNV and CDR2 YYDKDF (reference sequence). The ends were cut back, 0 bases at V and 0 bases at J, with 3 bases in the middle. CDR3 length equals 15 residues. CDR3 sequence reads: CATSRDRSYNSPLHF. CDR3 in DNA: TGTGCCACCAGCAGAGACCGCTCCTATAATTCACCCCTCCACTTT.

This clone has only one observation. The gene calls are TRBV13 and TRBJ1-2; a possible D gene is TRBD1 (5 bases). This CDR3 has 13 amino acids. Deletions cut 5 bases from V and 6 bases from J, with 13 bases between. The germline V gene encodes CDR1 PRHDT and CDR2 FYEKMQ (reference sequence). CDR3 sequence reads: CASSVGRLDGYTF. The CDR3 DNA follows: TGTGCCAGCAGCGTGGGACGATTGGATGGCTACACCTTC.

This sequence joins TRBV6-4 and TRBJ2-2; possible D gene TRBD2, 5 bases. Trimming left V 4 bases short and J 3 bases short, with 9 bases between. Germline values: CDR1 MRHNA, CDR2 SNTAGT. CDR3 length: 14 residues. The CDR3 bases are TGTGCCAGCAGTGCAGACGGGGACACCGGGGAGCTGTTTTTT. The encoded protein is CASSADGDTGELFF.

J is TRBJ2-3 and V is TRBV29-1; tentatively, D is TRBD1 or TRBD2 (6 bases each). V lost 6 bases to trimming and J lost 0 bases, with 19 bases between them. Germline CDR1 SQVTM, CDR2 ANQGSEA. CDR3 size: 16 residues. The CDR3 region is CSVPGGAGRSTDTQYF. CDR3 DNA sequence: TGCAGCGTCCCCGGGGGCGCGGGGCGCAGCACAGATACGCAGTATTTT.

The V call is TRBV6-4, the J call TRBJ2-1, with 13 bases identical to TRBD2. The length of the CDR3 is 15 residues. Germline values: CDR1 MRHNA, CDR2 SNTAGT. After removal of 6 bases from V and 4 bases from J, the junction contained 3 bases not matched to a gene. CDR3 in DNA: TGTGCCAGCAGCAGGACTAGCGGGAGTTACAATGAGCAGTTCTTC. Encoded protein: CASSRTSGSYNEQFF.

V usage is TRBV6-5 and J usage is TRBJ2-7; 8 bases align to TRBD1. This CDR3 region has 14 residues. Germline CDR1 is MNHEY and CDR2 is SVGAGI. The junction had 6 bases not matched to a gene; V was cut back by 6 bases and J by 2 bases. The DNA for the CDR3 is TGTGCCAGCAGCCCCGGGACAGGACCCTACGAGCAGTACTTC. Its protein product is CASSPGTGPYEQYF.

The chain uses TRBV14 and TRBJ2-3; weak D call: TRBD1 (5 bases). This CDR3 is built from 13 residues. From germline, CDR1 is SGHDN and CDR2 FVKESK. The V gene lost 5 bases and the J gene lost 2 bases, with 8 bases spanning the gap. The chain's CDR3 is CASSDSLTDTQYF. As DNA, the CDR3 is TGTGCCAGCAGCGACAGCCTCACAGATACGCAGTATTTT.

The V gene is TRBV5-1, the J gene TRBJ2-1; D gene uncertain. The CDR3 runs to 13 residues. Germline values: CDR1 SGHRS, CDR2 YFSETQ. Trimming took off 3 bases at V and 5 bases at J, with 9 bases between the two ends. The CDR3 loop is CASSSPPDNEQFF. Written as DNA, the CDR3 is TGCGCCAGCAGCTCCCCCCCAGACAATGAGCAGTTCTTC.

The CDR3 DNA reads TGTGCCAGCAGCTCTAACCACGGGTGGGCACCAGCGAGCACAGATACGCAGTATTTT. This translates into CASSSNHGWAPASTDTQYF. The chain couples TRBV9 to TRBJ2-3; D remains ambiguous. CDR1 is SGDLS and CDR2 is YYNGEE in the germline V gene. The CDR3 contains 19 residues. V lost 4 bases to trimming and J lost 0 bases, with 24 bases between them.

This clone was found once. V usage is TRBV6-5 and J usage is TRBJ2-5; 13 bases agree with TRBD2. This CDR3 spans 15 amino acids. CDR1 and CDR2 (germline): MNHEY, SVGAGI. V shed 6 bases and J 5 bases; nucleotides not matched to a gene: 6. Written as DNA, the CDR3 is TGTGCCAGCAGCCCGACTAGCGGGGGGTGGGAGACCCAGTACTTC. This translates into CASSPTSGGWETQYF.

The J gene is TRBJ2-7, the V gene TRBV27; D unresolved. Germline CDR1 and CDR2: MNHEY and SMNVEV (reference sequence). Between the trimmed V and J ends, which lost 0 bases and 2 bases, there was a span of 8 bases. The CDR3 sequence is 14 residues long. The CDR3 spells CASSLSGIPYEQYF. CDR3 nucleotides: TGTGCCAGCAGTTTATCTGGGATCCCCTACGAGCAGTACTTC.

The chain links TRBV2 to TRBJ1-3; D is unresolved. Germline-derived CDR1 and CDR2 are SNHLY and FYNNEI. The CDR3 consists of 15 residues. V gave up 2 bases and J gave up 2 bases, with 10 bases separating them. CDR3 DNA sequence: TGTGCCAGCAGTGAATGGAGGGAAACTGGAAACACCATATATTTT. Translated: CASSEWRETGNTIYF.